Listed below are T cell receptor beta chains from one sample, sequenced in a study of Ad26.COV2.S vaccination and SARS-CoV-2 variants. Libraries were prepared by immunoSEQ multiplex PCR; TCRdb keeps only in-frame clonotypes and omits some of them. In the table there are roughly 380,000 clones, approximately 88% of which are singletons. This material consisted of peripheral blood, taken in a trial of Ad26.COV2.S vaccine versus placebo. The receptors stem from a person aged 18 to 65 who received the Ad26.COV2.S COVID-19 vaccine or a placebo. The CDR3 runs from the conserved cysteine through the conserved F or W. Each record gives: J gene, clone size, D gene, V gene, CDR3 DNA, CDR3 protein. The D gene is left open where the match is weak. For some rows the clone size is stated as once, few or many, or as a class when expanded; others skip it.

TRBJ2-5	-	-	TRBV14	TGTGCCAGCAGCCAAGGAGGACCGGAGACCCAGTACTTC	CASSQGGPETQYF
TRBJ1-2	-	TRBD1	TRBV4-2	TGTGCCAGCAGCCAAGATTTATCAGGGGGCTATGGCTACACCTTC	CASSQDLSGGYGYTF
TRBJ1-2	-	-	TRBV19	TGTGCCAGTACCCCCGTGGGGGGGCATGGCTACACCTTC	CASTPVGGHGYTF
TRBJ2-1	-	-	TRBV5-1	TGCGCCAGCAGCAAGGACGGACGGAGCGACAATGAGCAGTTCTTC	CASSKDGRSDNEQFF
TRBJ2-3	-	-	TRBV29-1	TGCAGCGTTGAGGGGCCAAGCACAGATACGCAGTATTTT	CSVEGPSTDTQYF
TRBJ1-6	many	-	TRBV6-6	TGTGCCAGCAGTTACGGTAGCTCCTATAATTCACCCCTCCACTTT	CASSYGSSYNSPLHF
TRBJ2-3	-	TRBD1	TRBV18	TGTGCCAGCTCACCCTCGGGACAGGTTACAGATACGCAGTATTTT	CASSPSGQVTDTQYF
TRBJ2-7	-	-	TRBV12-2	TGTGCAAGTCGCTCGAATCGGAGGGGGCTTTGGGACTTC	CASRSNRRGLWDF
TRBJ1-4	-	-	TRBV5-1	TGCGCCAGCAGCGAGCTCAGGGAGCAAAAACTGTTTTTT	CASSELREQKLFF
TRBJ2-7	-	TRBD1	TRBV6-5	TGTGCCAGCAGTAGCCTAGGGACAGTAGGCGAGCAGTACTTC	CASSSLGTVGEQYF